This T cell receptor (beta chain) was sequenced in a study of beta chain features in type 1 diabetes. Study observations and caveats: In patients and controls equally, PCR might favor templates that are shorter. People with Type 1 diabetes carried modestly yet significantly shorter TCRB CDR3s in all four CD4+ subsets.

A single heparinised blood sample, averaging around 110 mL, was obtained per donor. As every portion of the isolated RNA was reverse transcribed, the sequencing read expressed TCRB transcripts. Sequencing of naive, central memory and regulatory T cell samples gave an average of roughly 3.6 million reads. Repertoires were generated with immunoSEQ multiplex PCR, while TCRdb's copy carries only in-frame clones and drops some. The table has hundreds of thousands of clones, around an eighth seen once. In regard to this clone: Its antigen is not known.

The CDR3 loop spans 12 amino acids. CDR1 is GTSNPN and CDR2 is SVGIG in the germline V gene (reference sequence). Trimming removed 4 bases at V and 3 bases at J, with 8 bases between. The receptor comes from a man younger than 35 with type 1 diabetes. Sequencing input: naive CD4+ T cells from blood. The chain uses TRBV30 and TRBJ2-3; D is unclear. The CDR3 DNA follows: TGTGCCTGGACCGTTGGGACAGATACGCAGTATTTT. This encodes CAWTVGTDTQYF.